This T cell receptor (beta chain) stems from a study of CD8+ T cells in alopecia areata (dated by TCRdb to 2016 to 2018). General notes on the study: The treated patients, all with moderate-to-severe alopecia areata, were enrolled in an open-label pilot trial of oral tofacitinib given at 5 to 10 mg twice daily. Tofacitinib-treated patients had biopsies at baseline and at 4 and 24 weeks of treatment, with a later scalp biopsy in several patients. RNA was extracted with the PAXgene miRNA kit for fixed scalp, the miRNeasy kit for PBMCs, and the RNeasy kit for mouse skin. In both human patients and the C3H/HeJ mouse model, the study applied high-throughput TCRbeta sequencing to look at T cell clonal expansion in alopecia areata. Clonality in the scalp was compared among normal scalp (n=4), patchy alopecia areata scalp (n=8), and alopecia totalis/universalis scalp (n=8). TCRbeta CDR3 regions were amplified by immunoSEQ multiplex PCR with 35 Vbeta forward and 13 Jbeta reverse primers. Human TCRbeta sequencing covered scalp tissue and sorted CD4+ and CD8+ peripheral blood T cells from patchy and totalis/universalis alopecia areata patients and healthy controls. Patients received tofacitinib for 6 to 18 months and were then followed off drug for 6 months to check for delayed response and recurrence.

The germline V gene encodes CDR1 SGHVS and CDR2 FQNEAQ. The CDR3 measures 15 amino acids from cysteine to phenylalanine. Only the CDR3 DNA stays, 45 bases, in frame from base 1. Deletion took 1 base off V and 5 bases off J, with a span of 11 bases between the germline ends. This clone has a handful of counts. Its antigen target is currently unknown. Base qualities are not recorded, but no much larger clone differs from it by a single base. Taken with the paper, the label for time point translates to: baseline before oral tofacitinib. Peripheral blood and lesional scalp punch biopsies were obtained from patients with alopecia areata. After PBMCs were isolated by density centrifugation and stained for CD3, CD4 and CD8, a FACSAria was used to sort CD4+ and CD8+ T cells. Libraries came from the immunoSEQ multiplex PCR assay. RNA was extracted from all samples and reverse transcribed into cDNA as template for TCR sequencing. First-strand cDNA was synthesized with SuperScript III using a 2:1 mix of oligo-dT and random hexamers. Amplification bias was assessed with a synthetic immune receptor repertoire, and residual bias was removed computationally. The original methods were these. Raw reads were preprocessed to remove errors, and CDR3 was defined by IMGT conventions from the conserved cysteine to phenylalanine. Clonality was computed as 1 minus the Shannon entropy, with the entropy normalized by log2 of the number of productive unique TCRs. CD4 or CD8 identity of scalp clones was inferred by cross-referencing scalp TCRbeta sequences with sorted blood CD4 and CD8 repertoires. TCRdb holds this immuneACCESS table with in-frame rearrangements only. Some clones are missing; in checked studies, unresolved V genes explain under half, and the rest has no known cause. V and J calls and clone size come straight from that table; D and trimming were deduced from the DNA. For this sample the table gives about 200,000 clones, of which around 62% were detected only once. 0.45% of the sample is in the top ten clones.

Paper-wide results and their limitations: Compared with mice, TCR sequences shared between patients were less clear, possibly partly because of HLA diversity across the patient population. Unlike mouse skin, which is dominated by gammadelta T cells, normal human skin has resident alphabeta T cells that are also sequenced, and this complicates analysis of the scalp TCR repertoire. Compared with normal scalp, lesional scalp, particularly in alopecia totalis/universalis, had higher clonality and more expanded CD8+ clones, which suggests antigenic drive.

The sample consisted of CD4+ T cells sorted from blood, taken at week 0. This clonotype was sampled from a human donor with alopecia areata. The receptor chain draws on TRBV7-8 and TRBJ2-2; the D gene is possibly TRBD2, with 6 bases matching. CDR3 sequence: CASSLGGTYTGELFF. The DNA sequence is as follows: TGTGCCAGCAGCTTAGGCGGGACCTATACCGGGGAGCTGTTTTTT.